A selection of T cell receptor beta chains follows, all from one sample in a study of T cells in localized non-small cell lung cancer. Generated by immunoSEQ multiplex PCR, the TCRdb table keeps only in-frame clones and is missing some. This repertoire shows about 27,000 clones, around 90% found once; its top ten account for about 1.1%. The source material was peripheral blood, sampled before any cancer treatment. These receptors came from a woman aged 35 to 70 with stage I lung adenocarcinoma. Each CDR3 is given with its conserved first and last residue. D genes are given only for firm matches. Some rows mark clone size as missing; the rest say once, few, many or name a class of expanded clone.

v_call: TRBV19
clone_size: -
j_call: TRBJ1-4
d_call: -
cdr3_nt: TGTGCCAGTAGTAGCAGGGGCGATGCAACTAATGAAAAACTGTTTTTT
cdr3_aa: CASSSRGDATNEKLFF

v_call: TRBV11-3
clone_size: -
j_call: TRBJ2-1
d_call: TRBD2
cdr3_nt: TGTGCCAGCAGCGATTGGACTAGCGGGGGTTCGAGTTATGAGCAGTTCTTC
cdr3_aa: CASSDWTSGGSSYEQFF

v_call: TRBV28
clone_size: -
j_call: TRBJ1-4
d_call: TRBD1
cdr3_nt: TGTGCCAGCAAACCTGCCCGGGGACAGGGGGCAAAAAAACTGTTTTTT
cdr3_aa: CASKPARGQGAKKLFF

v_call: TRBV7-9
clone_size: -
j_call: TRBJ2-5
d_call: TRBD1
cdr3_nt: TGCGCCAGCAGCTTGAGGCAGGGGGCGCTTGAGACCCAGTACTTC
cdr3_aa: CASSLRQGALETQYF

v_call: TRBV10-3
clone_size: once
j_call: TRBJ2-1
d_call: -
cdr3_nt: TGTGCCACATCTCCCGAGTATTACAATGAGCAGTTCTTC
cdr3_aa: CATSPEYYNEQFF

v_call: TRBV19
clone_size: -
j_call: TRBJ1-1
d_call: -
cdr3_nt: TGTGCCAGTAGGTTGCTTGGTCAGGGCACTGAAGCTTTCTTT
cdr3_aa: CASRLLGQGTEAFF

v_call: TRBV7-2
clone_size: -
j_call: TRBJ1-4
d_call: -
cdr3_nt: TGTGCCAGCAGCTTAGCCGGAACTAATGAAAAACTGTTTTTT
cdr3_aa: CASSLAGTNEKLFF

v_call: TRBV5-4
clone_size: once
j_call: TRBJ2-2
d_call: TRBD2
cdr3_nt: TGTGCCAGCAGCTTGGCTAGCGGGAGGGTGAACACCGGGGAGCTGTTTTTT
cdr3_aa: CASSLASGRVNTGELFF

v_call: TRBV11-2
clone_size: once
j_call: TRBJ2-5
d_call: TRBD1
cdr3_nt: TGTGCCAGCAAACGACAGGGGGCGTACCAAGAGACCCAGTACTTC
cdr3_aa: CASKRQGAYQETQYF

v_call: TRBV5-4
clone_size: -
j_call: TRBJ1-5
d_call: -
cdr3_nt: TGTGCCAGCAGCTTGGGTCCGGGACGGATCGATCAGCCCCAGCATTTT
cdr3_aa: CASSLGPGRIDQPQHF

v_call: TRBV5-1
clone_size: -
j_call: TRBJ1-2
d_call: TRBD1
cdr3_nt: TGCGCCAGCAGCAACACACCGGGACAGGGAAAGTGCACCTTC
cdr3_aa: CASSNTPGQGKCTF

v_call: TRBV2
clone_size: -
j_call: TRBJ1-6
d_call: TRBD1
cdr3_nt: TGTGCCAGCAGTGAAAACGGCAGGGGGTCACCCCTCCACTTT
cdr3_aa: CASSENGRGSPLHF

v_call: TRBV4-3
clone_size: -
j_call: TRBJ2-5
d_call: -
cdr3_nt: TGCGCCAGCAGCCAAGATTACATACGGCGGCTAGAGACCCAGTACTTC
cdr3_aa: CASSQDYIRRLETQYF

v_call: TRBV2
clone_size: -
j_call: TRBJ1-4
d_call: -
cdr3_nt: TGTGCCAGCAGGGGGGAGGATGAAAAACTGTTTTTT
cdr3_aa: CASRGEDEKLFF

v_call: TRBV6-5
clone_size: -
j_call: TRBJ2-1
d_call: -
cdr3_nt: TGTGCCAGCAGTTACTCCCAGTTGACCTACAATGAGCAGTTCTTC
cdr3_aa: CASSYSQLTYNEQFF

v_call: TRBV4-3
clone_size: -
j_call: TRBJ2-7
d_call: TRBD2
cdr3_nt: TGCGCCAGCAGCCAAGGGGGGGCCGGGACTAGTCGTTACGAGCAGTACTTC
cdr3_aa: CASSQGGAGTSRYEQYF

v_call: TRBV2
clone_size: -
j_call: TRBJ2-1
d_call: -
cdr3_nt: TGTGCCAGCATTTATAACGTAGGCAATGAGCAGTTCTTC
cdr3_aa: CASIYNVGNEQFF

v_call: TRBV6-5
clone_size: -
j_call: TRBJ2-7
d_call: -
cdr3_nt: TGTGCCAGCAGTTACGGGTCAGGGTACGAGCAGTACTTC
cdr3_aa: CASSYGSGYEQYF

v_call: TRBV18
clone_size: -
j_call: TRBJ2-3
d_call: -
cdr3_nt: TGTGCCAGCTCACGCCTCACAGATACGCAGTATTTT
cdr3_aa: CASSRLTDTQYF

v_call: TRBV11-3
clone_size: -
j_call: TRBJ2-2
d_call: -
cdr3_nt: TGTGCCAGCAGCTTAGGGGGGGACACCGGGGAGCTGTTTTTT
cdr3_aa: CASSLGGDTGELFF

v_call: TRBV7-3
clone_size: -
j_call: TRBJ1-1
d_call: -
cdr3_nt: TGTGCCAGCAGCTCGGGACCGAACACTGAAGCTTTCTTT
cdr3_aa: CASSSGPNTEAFF

v_call: TRBV6-4
clone_size: -
j_call: TRBJ2-2
d_call: -
cdr3_nt: TGTGCCAGCAGTGAGATAGCCACCAACACCGGGGAGCTGTTTTTT
cdr3_aa: CASSEIATNTGELFF

v_call: TRBV18
clone_size: -
j_call: TRBJ2-4
d_call: TRBD2
cdr3_nt: TGTGCCAGCTCGCCGGGACGGGGGGGCCAAAACATTCAGTACTTC
cdr3_aa: CASSPGRGGQNIQYF

v_call: TRBV5-1
clone_size: -
j_call: TRBJ1-4
d_call: -
cdr3_nt: TGCGCCAGCAGCGGAGAGGGTAATCGTAATGAAAAACTGTTTTTT
cdr3_aa: CASSGEGNRNEKLFF

v_call: TRBV19
clone_size: -
j_call: TRBJ1-1
d_call: -
cdr3_nt: TGTGCCAGTAGTAGGGACGGGGACACTGAAGCTTTCTTT
cdr3_aa: CASSRDGDTEAFF

v_call: TRBV2
clone_size: -
j_call: TRBJ2-7
d_call: -
cdr3_nt: TGTGCCAGCGGGCCCGAGAGACAATGGGTCGAGCAGTACTTC
cdr3_aa: CASGPERQWVEQYF

v_call: TRBV6-5
clone_size: once
j_call: TRBJ1-6
d_call: -
cdr3_nt: TGTGCCAGCAGCCAGTCCGATTCACCCCTCCACTTT
cdr3_aa: CASSQSDSPLHF

v_call: TRBV11-3
clone_size: -
j_call: TRBJ2-1
d_call: -
cdr3_nt: TGTGCCAGCGACCCAGGAACAGGGTTAGGCGATGAGCAGTTCTTC
cdr3_aa: CASDPGTGLGDEQFF

v_call: TRBV4-3
clone_size: -
j_call: TRBJ1-1
d_call: TRBD1
cdr3_nt: TGCGCCAGCAGCCAAGTTTTGACAGGGGGGGGTACTGAAGCTTTCTTT
cdr3_aa: CASSQVLTGGGTEAFF

v_call: TRBV11-2
clone_size: -
j_call: TRBJ1-5
d_call: -
cdr3_nt: TGTGCCAGCAGCTTAGAGGGGAGTCAGCCCCAGCATTTT
cdr3_aa: CASSLEGSQPQHF

v_call: TRBV19
clone_size: -
j_call: TRBJ1-5
d_call: -
cdr3_nt: TGTGCCAGTAGTATAGGCAGGGTGTCTAGCAATCAGCCCCAGCATTTT
cdr3_aa: CASSIGRVSSNQPQHF

v_call: TRBV7-9
clone_size: -
j_call: TRBJ1-2
d_call: TRBD1
cdr3_nt: TGTGCCAGCAGCCTGGGGACAGGCGTTGGCTACACCTTC
cdr3_aa: CASSLGTGVGYTF

v_call: TRBV29-1
clone_size: once
j_call: TRBJ1-1
d_call: -
cdr3_nt: TGCAGCGTTGAGGTAACAGTTTTT
cdr3_aa: CSVEVTVF

v_call: TRBV28
clone_size: -
j_call: TRBJ2-2
d_call: TRBD1
cdr3_nt: TGTGCCAGCAGTTATGACAGGGTTGGCACCGGGGAGCTGTTTTTT
cdr3_aa: CASSYDRVGTGELFF

v_call: TRBV6-1
clone_size: -
j_call: TRBJ2-7
d_call: TRBD2
cdr3_nt: TGTGCCAGCAGTGAAGCGGCACTAGCGGGAATAAACAACGAGCAGTACTTC
cdr3_aa: CASSEAALAGINNEQYF

v_call: TRBV6-6
clone_size: -
j_call: TRBJ1-1
d_call: -
cdr3_nt: TGTGCCAGCAGCCCTGACACCCGAACGGGCACTGAAGCTTTCTTT
cdr3_aa: CASSPDTRTGTEAFF

v_call: TRBV30
clone_size: -
j_call: TRBJ1-2
d_call: TRBD1
cdr3_nt: TGTGCCTGGAGTGTTTCAGGGGGACGGTACTATGGCTACACCTTC
cdr3_aa: CAWSVSGGRYYGYTF

v_call: TRBV7-9
clone_size: once
j_call: TRBJ2-3
d_call: -
cdr3_nt: TGTGCCCAGACCATAGTAGGGGGCACAGATACGCAGTATTTT
cdr3_aa: CAQTIVGGTDTQYF

v_call: TRBV7-9
clone_size: -
j_call: TRBJ1-1
d_call: -
cdr3_nt: TGTGCCAGCAGCCTAAACACTGAAGCTTTCTTT
cdr3_aa: CASSLNTEAFF

v_call: TRBV7-2
clone_size: -
j_call: TRBJ2-7
d_call: -
cdr3_nt: TGTGCCAGCAGCTTAGGGGGTGTACGCTCCTACGAGCAGTACTTC
cdr3_aa: CASSLGGVRSYEQYF

v_call: TRBV6-5
clone_size: once
j_call: TRBJ1-4
d_call: -
cdr3_nt: TGTGCCAGCAGTTACGGGATATTCGAAGGTGAAAAACTGTTTTTT
cdr3_aa: CASSYGIFEGEKLFF

v_call: TRBV6-6
clone_size: -
j_call: TRBJ1-5
d_call: -
cdr3_nt: TGTGCCAGCAGGTCTAGCAATCAGCCCCAGCATTTT
cdr3_aa: CASRSSNQPQHF

v_call: TRBV19
clone_size: -
j_call: TRBJ2-2
d_call: -
cdr3_nt: TGTGCCAGTAGTATAATGGGAGCGTTGAACACCGGGGAGCTGTTTTTT
cdr3_aa: CASSIMGALNTGELFF

v_call: TRBV29-1
clone_size: -
j_call: TRBJ1-2
d_call: TRBD1
cdr3_nt: TGCAGCGTTCGTCGGGACAGGGGGCTTAGCGGCTACACCTTC
cdr3_aa: CSVRRDRGLSGYTF

v_call: TRBV25-1
clone_size: -
j_call: TRBJ2-3
d_call: TRBD2
cdr3_nt: TGTGCCAGCAGCGGACTAGCGGGGGGGGATACGCAGTATTTT
cdr3_aa: CASSGLAGGDTQYF

v_call: TRBV11-3
clone_size: -
j_call: TRBJ1-2
d_call: -
cdr3_nt: TGTGCCAGCAGCTTAGAAGAGACCAGCTTTGGAGGCTACACCTTC
cdr3_aa: CASSLEETSFGGYTF

v_call: TRBV2
clone_size: once
j_call: TRBJ2-1
d_call: TRBD2
cdr3_nt: TGTGCCAGCAGGGAAAGGACTAGCTTCGATGAGCAGTTCTTC
cdr3_aa: CASRERTSFDEQFF

v_call: TRBV27
clone_size: -
j_call: TRBJ2-1
d_call: -
cdr3_nt: TGTGCCAGCCGGAGACAAAACAATGAGCAGTTCTTC
cdr3_aa: CASRRQNNEQFF

v_call: TRBV11-2
clone_size: -
j_call: TRBJ2-5
d_call: -
cdr3_nt: TGTGCCAGCAGCTTCAGAGGAGAGTACCAAGAGACCCAGTACTTC
cdr3_aa: CASSFRGEYQETQYF

v_call: TRBV4-1
clone_size: -
j_call: TRBJ2-1
d_call: -
cdr3_nt: TGCGCCAGCAGCCAAGAGAGCTCTACATACAATGAGCAGTTCTTC
cdr3_aa: CASSQESSTYNEQFF

v_call: TRBV28
clone_size: -
j_call: TRBJ2-7
d_call: TRBD1
cdr3_nt: TGTGCCAGCAGCCTTGTGGGGACAGGGGCCTACGAGCAGTACTTC
cdr3_aa: CASSLVGTGAYEQYF

v_call: TRBV7-2
clone_size: -
j_call: TRBJ2-1
d_call: -
cdr3_nt: TGTGCCAGCAGCTTAGAAGGGGGGGAATCCAATGAGCAGTTCTTC
cdr3_aa: CASSLEGGESNEQFF

v_call: TRBV30
clone_size: -
j_call: TRBJ1-5
d_call: -
cdr3_nt: TGTGCCTGGAGTGACAGGAGGGATCAGCCCCAGCATTTT
cdr3_aa: CAWSDRRDQPQHF

v_call: TRBV7-9
clone_size: -
j_call: TRBJ1-2
d_call: -
cdr3_nt: TGTGCCAGCCGCGGGCAGGGCTTATGGTATGGCTACACCTTC
cdr3_aa: CASRGQGLWYGYTF

v_call: TRBV10-3
clone_size: once
j_call: TRBJ1-3
d_call: -
cdr3_nt: TGTGCCAGCACCGATAGGCGAAGGTCTGGAAACACCATATATTTT
cdr3_aa: CASTDRRRSGNTIYF